The 26 T cell receptor beta chains given below trace back to one sample, sequenced in a study of cytomegalovirus exposure and HLA in healthy donors. Vbeta (60) and Jbeta (13) primers were used in the PCR. Produced via immunoSEQ multiplex PCR; TCRdb's table is partial and in-frame only. The sample records around 99,000 clones, around 77% being singletons. The sequenced sample was PBMCs. The receptors derive from a man aged 18 to 29 in good health and CMV-seronegative.

This clone was seen only a few times. CDR3: CASSSLTGVHEQYF. DNA for the CDR3: TGTGCCAGCAGTTCCCTGACAGGGGTCCACGAGCAGTACTTC. This chain links TRBV6-5 with TRBJ2-7; 8 positions match TRBD1. Per the germline V gene, CDR1 is MNHEY and CDR2 is SVGAGI. V lost 4 bases, J lost 5 bases, and 7 bases stayed unmatched. CDR3 length: 14 residues.

The chain is built from TRBV11-2 and TRBJ1-2; the D is unclear. Trimming shortened V by 2 bases and J by 0 bases, and 7 bases separated the two germline ends. Looked up from germline, CDR1 is SGHAT and CDR2 is FQNNGV. The CDR3 is made up of 14 amino acids. CDR3 loop: CASSLPIPNYGYTF. CDR3 nucleotides: TGTGCCAGCAGCTTACCTATCCCTAACTATGGCTACACCTTC.

The V call is TRBV18, the J call TRBJ1-4; 7 bases are shared with TRBD1. V dropped 2 bases and J dropped 8; count of bases not matched to a gene: 5. Germline-derived CDR1 and CDR2 are KGHSH and LQKENI. The CDR3 spans 14 residues. The CDR3 sequence is CASSPSGQREKLFF. CDR3 in DNA: TGTGCCAGCTCACCATCGGGACAGCGCGAAAAACTGTTTTTT. Using reference TRBV18 and TRBJ1-4 for the parts outside the CDR3, the full variable domain is NAGVMQNPRHLVRRRGQEARLRCSPMKGHSHVYWYRQLPEEGLKFMVYLQKENIIDESGMPKERFSAEFPKEGPSILRIQQVVRGDSAAYFCASSPSGQREKLFFGSGTQLSVL.

This sequence joins TRBV10-3 and TRBJ1-5; TRBD1 agrees at 10 bases. This CDR3 is 16 amino acids long. The V segment lost 10 bases and the J segment 5 bases; nucleotides outside the gene matches: 14. Germline CDR1 reads ENHRY; CDR2 reads SYGVKD. CDR3 protein: CAKMSRGQGPDQPQHF. CDR3 bases: TGTGCCAAGATGTCCAGGGGACAGGGGCCGGATCAGCCCCAGCATTTT.

This clone was picked up one time. The chain links TRBV28 to TRBJ1-1, with TRBD1 matching over 10 bases. With V trimmed by 6 bases and J by 5 bases, 6 bases remained unmatched. Germline V gene data show CDR1 as MDHEN and CDR2 as SYDVKM. The CDR3 is 14 residues long. CDR3 nucleotides: TGTGCCAGCAGGACAGGGGGCAAAGAAACTGAAGCTTTCTTT. As protein: CASRTGGKETEAFF.

This sequence joins TRBV25-1 and TRBJ2-7; D unresolved. Trimming took off 2 bases at V and 6 bases at J, with 8 bases between the two ends. The CDR3 contains 12 residues. The germline V gene encodes CDR1 MGHDK and CDR2 SYGVNS. CDR3 sequence (DNA): TGTGCCAGCAGTGAAGGCAGTCCCGAGCAGTACTTC. Its translation is CASSEGSPEQYF.

Notes on this clone: The junction differs from germline at one of its ends, possibly a read error. The gene calls are TRBV6-1 and TRBJ1-2; 7 positions match TRBD1. CDR3 length: 14 residues. The germline CDR1 and CDR2 sequences are MNHNS and SASEGT. This chain's CDR3 is CASSENRGRDGYPF. The DNA for the CDR3 is TGTGCCAGCAGTGAAAACAGGGGAAGGGATGGCTACCCCTTC.

The genes are TRBV28 and TRBJ1-2; TRBD1 might be the D (5 bases). This CDR3 contains 14 residues. CDR1 MDHEN and CDR2 SYDVKM come from the germline V gene. Trimming took off 2 bases at V and 2 bases at J, with 9 bases between the two ends. The CDR3 loop reads CASSLVDSNYGYTF. The CDR3 DNA reads as TGTGCCAGCAGTTTAGTTGACAGCAACTATGGCTACACCTTC.

The gene calls are TRBV9 and TRBJ1-6, with D hard to call. The CDR3 has 14 residues. Germline V gene lookup returns CDR1 SGDLS and CDR2 YYNGEE. The ends were cut back, 7 bases at V and 4 bases at J, with 12 bases in the middle. In nucleotides, the CDR3 is TGTGCCAGCGCGGAGGGTTCGTATAATTCACCCCTCCACTTT. Amino acids: CASAEGSYNSPLHF.

The chain is built from TRBV4-3 and TRBJ1-2, with D maybe TRBD1 (5 bases). The CDR3 loop spans 15 amino acids. CDR1 is LGHNA, CDR2 YSLEER, per germline. V was shortened by 4 bases and J by 2 bases, with 14 bases between the two germline ends. The CDR3 region has the DNA TGCGCCAGCAGCCCCCGCGGTGGGGGGAACTATGGCTACACCTTC. Its translation: CASSPRGGGNYGYTF.

The rearrangement links TRBV15 to TRBJ2-3, with a weak D call TRBD2 (5 bases). Germline CDR1 is LNHNV and CDR2 is YYDKDF (reference sequence). V lost 0 bases and J lost 1, with 11 bases in between. The CDR3 extends over 16 amino acids. The CDR3 region is CATSREIASRTDTQYF. CDR3 bases: TGTGCCACCAGCAGAGAGATAGCGAGCCGCACAGATACGCAGTATTTT.

This clone appeared a few times. J is TRBJ1-4 and V is TRBV9; TRBD1 is a possible D gene (6 bases). The V and J ends lost 4 bases and 5 bases respectively, with 12 bases between them. This CDR3 contains 14 residues. Germline CDR1 reads SGDLS; CDR2 reads YYNGEE. CDR3 nucleotides: TGTGCCAGCAGCTCCAGGGACATAAATGAAAAACTGTTTTTT. This encodes CASSSRDINEKLFF.

The chain combines TRBV5-1 with TRBJ1-2; D not resolved. Germline V gene data show CDR1 as SGHRS and CDR2 as YFSETQ. The length of the CDR3 is 15 residues. Trimming took 0 bases from V and 4 from J, leaving 13 bases between them. The CDR3 spells CASSLGAGSSYGYTF. CDR3 nucleotides: TGCGCCAGCAGCTTGGGGGCCGGATCAAGCTATGGCTACACCTTC.

The rearrangement joins TRBV5-1 to TRBJ2-2; D is possibly TRBD1 (6 bases). Trimming took 6 bases from V and 2 from J, leaving 14 bases between them. The germline V gene encodes CDR1 SGHRS and CDR2 YFSETQ. CDR3 length equals 15 residues. Here the CDR3 reads CASKEGGPNTGELFF. The CDR3, as DNA: TGCGCCAGCAAAGAAGGGGGTCCCAACACCGGGGAGCTGTTTTTT.

V and J are TRBV19 and TRBJ2-7, with D perhaps matching TRBD1 (6 bases). Germline V gives CDR1 LNHDA, CDR2 SQIVND (reference sequence). This CDR3 contains 11 residues. Trimming cost V 7 bases and J 5 bases, with 9 bases left between them. The CDR3 reads CASKQGDEQYF. The CDR3 DNA is TGTGCCAGTAAACAGGGCGACGAGCAGTACTTC.

This rearrangement joins TRBV9 to TRBJ1-3; 7 bases match TRBD1. The CDR3 consists of 16 residues. Germline V gene data show CDR1 as SGDLS and CDR2 as YYNGEE. V gave up 4 bases and J gave up 0 bases; unmatched junction bases: 7. The CDR3 loop is CASSPGQARSGNTIYF. CDR3 bases: TGTGCCAGCAGCCCCGGACAGGCTCGCTCTGGAAACACCATATATTTT.

This clone has only a few counts. V and J are TRBV2 and TRBJ1-1; D possibly corresponds to TRBD1 (5 bases). Looked up from germline, CDR1 is SNHLY and CDR2 is FYNNEI. The germline V and J ends were trimmed by 5 bases and 0 bases, with 10 bases remaining between them. This CDR3 comprises 14 residues. CDR3 nucleotides: TGTGCCAGCAGTACCCGGGGGTTGAACACTGAAGCTTTCTTT. This encodes CASSTRGLNTEAFF.

This clone is a singleton in its sample. The chain employs TRBV25-1 and TRBJ2-3, with 7 bases aligning to TRBD1. This CDR3 contains 18 residues. Trimming cost V 4 bases and J 6 bases; bases outside gene matches: 19. Germline CDR1 MGHDK, CDR2 SYGVNS. CDR3 nucleotide sequence: TGTGCCAGCAGTGCTTACCAGACCGGGACAGTGCTGGTCGATACGCAGTATTTT. Translation: CASSAYQTGTVLVDTQYF.

The rearrangement joins TRBV4-1 to TRBJ1-2, with TRBD1 as a possible D gene (6 bases). Per germline, CDR1 MGHRA and CDR2 YSYEKL. The V end was cut by 1 base, the J end by 5 bases, with 11 bases between. This CDR3 spans 14 amino acids. The CDR3 region is CASSQVGASYGYTF. The CDR3 DNA reads TGCGCCAGCAGCCAAGTGGGGGCGTCGTATGGCTACACCTTC.

This clone was observed once. The gene calls are TRBV7-8 and TRBJ2-5; 10 bases line up with TRBD2. Germline CDR1 reads SGHVS; CDR2 reads FQNEAQ. The CDR3 has 16 amino acids. V shed 3 bases, J shed 5 bases, and the junction held 9 bases outside the gene matches. The CDR3 sequence is CASSFSGGDRGETQYF. In DNA form, the CDR3 reads TGTGCCAGCAGCTTCAGCGGGGGGGATAGGGGGGAGACCCAGTACTTC.

The chain joins TRBV23-1 to TRBJ1-2, with 7 bases fitting TRBD1. TRBV23-1 is identified as an open reading frame with a role that is uncertain. There are 17 residues in the CDR3. J lost 7 bases, V lost 8 bases, and 22 bases had no gene match. In nucleotides, the CDR3 is TGCGCCAGCGGGCAAAGAGGGAAGGACAGGCTCAGGAGTGGCTACACCTTC. Amino acid sequence: CASGQRGKDRLRSGYTF.

This clone was picked up a small number of times. The chain joins TRBV2 to TRBJ2-3; D might be TRBD2 (6 bases). The CDR3 consists of 16 residues. Germline values: CDR1 SNHLY, CDR2 FYNNEI. V was trimmed by 5 bases and J by 1 base, leaving 16 bases between them. The CDR3 sequence is CASSPFGTFRTDTQYF. CDR3 in DNA: TGTGCCAGCAGTCCTTTTGGGACTTTCCGCACAGATACGCAGTATTTT. Drawing the rest from reference TRBV2 and TRBJ2-3, the complete variable domain is EPEVTQTPSHQVTQMGQEVILRCVPISNHLYFYWYRQILGQKVEFLVSFYNNEISEKSEIFDDQFSVERPDGSNFTLKIRSTKLEDSAMYFCASSPFGTFRTDTQYFGPGTRLTVL.

The V call is TRBV11-2, the J call TRBJ2-5, with 8 bases lining up with TRBD2. The CDR3 contains 17 residues. V lost 4 bases, J lost 3 bases, and 13 bases stayed unmatched. The germline V gene has CDR1 SGHAT and CDR2 FQNNGV. This CDR3 reads CASSSLGRGVGEETQYF. DNA for the CDR3: TGTGCCAGCAGCTCTTTAGGGCGGGGGGTTGGCGAAGAGACCCAGTACTTC.

CDR3 DNA: TGTGCCAGCAGTTTCGGGACAGGGCGGGAAAAACTGTTTTTT. Translated: CASSFGTGREKLFF. The chain recombines TRBV2 with TRBJ1-4; TRBD1 matches at 9 bases. Losses at the gene ends were 5 bases for V and 8 bases for J; bases not matched to a gene: 6. This CDR3 is built from 14 residues. In germline, CDR1 is SNHLY, CDR2 FYNNEI.

The chain employs TRBV4-3 and TRBJ2-1, with 9 bases aligning to TRBD1. With V trimmed by 0 bases and J by 5 bases, 8 bases remained unmatched. In germline, CDR1 is LGHNA, CDR2 YSLEER. The CDR3 contains 17 residues. The CDR3 region has the DNA TGCGCCAGCAGCCAAGATTTTGGACAGGGGCGGAACAATGAGCAGTTCTTC. Translating it yields CASSQDFGQGRNNEQFF.

V usage is TRBV2 and J usage is TRBJ1-3; D possibly corresponds to TRBD1 (6 bases). Germline assignment: CDR1 SNHLY and CDR2 FYNNEI. CDR3 size: 17 residues. Trimming removed 6 bases from V and 3 bases from J, with 21 bases in between. The CDR3 nucleotides are TGTGCCAGCAGAGCACGGATCAGGGGTGGAGGTGGAAACACCATATATTTT. Its translation is CASRARIRGGGGNTIYF.